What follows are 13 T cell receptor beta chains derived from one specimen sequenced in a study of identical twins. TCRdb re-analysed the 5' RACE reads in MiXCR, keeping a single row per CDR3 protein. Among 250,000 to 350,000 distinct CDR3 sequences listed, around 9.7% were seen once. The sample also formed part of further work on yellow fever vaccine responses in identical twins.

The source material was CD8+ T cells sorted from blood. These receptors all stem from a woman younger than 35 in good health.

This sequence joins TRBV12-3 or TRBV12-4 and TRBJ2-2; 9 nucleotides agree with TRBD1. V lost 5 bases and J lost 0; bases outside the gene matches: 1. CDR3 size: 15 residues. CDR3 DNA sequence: TGTGCCAGCAGTCGGGACAGGGCGAACACCGGGGAGCTGTTTTTT. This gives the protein CASSRDRANTGELFF.

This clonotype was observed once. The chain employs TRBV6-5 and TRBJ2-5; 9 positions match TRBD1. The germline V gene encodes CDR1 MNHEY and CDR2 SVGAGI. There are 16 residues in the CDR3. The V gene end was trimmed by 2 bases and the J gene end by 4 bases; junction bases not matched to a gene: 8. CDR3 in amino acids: CASSYVDRGMGETQYF. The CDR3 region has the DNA TGTGCCAGCAGTTACGTAGACAGGGGGATGGGAGAGACCCAGTACTTC.

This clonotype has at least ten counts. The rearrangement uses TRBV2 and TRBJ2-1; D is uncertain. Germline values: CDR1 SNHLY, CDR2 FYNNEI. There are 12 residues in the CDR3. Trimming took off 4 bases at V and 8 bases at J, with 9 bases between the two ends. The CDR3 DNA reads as TGTGCCAGCAGTGGTTACGATTATGAGCAGTTCTTC. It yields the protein CASSGYDYEQFF.

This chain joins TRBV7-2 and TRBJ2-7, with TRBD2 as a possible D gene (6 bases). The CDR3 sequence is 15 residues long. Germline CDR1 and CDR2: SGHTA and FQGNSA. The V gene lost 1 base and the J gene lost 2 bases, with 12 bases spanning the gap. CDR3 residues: CASSLVEGSPYEQYF. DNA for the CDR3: TGTGCCAGCAGCTTAGTGGAGGGGTCCCCCTACGAGCAGTACTTC.

The CDR3 bases are TGTGCCAGCAGTCTAGTCCCCGTGAGTAACAGGGAGCAGTTCTTC. It specifies CASSLVPVSNREQFF. The chain couples TRBV12-3 or TRBV12-4 to TRBJ2-1; D is possibly TRBD1 (5 bases). This CDR3 comprises 15 residues. Trimming removed 5 bases from V and 10 bases from J, with 21 bases in between.

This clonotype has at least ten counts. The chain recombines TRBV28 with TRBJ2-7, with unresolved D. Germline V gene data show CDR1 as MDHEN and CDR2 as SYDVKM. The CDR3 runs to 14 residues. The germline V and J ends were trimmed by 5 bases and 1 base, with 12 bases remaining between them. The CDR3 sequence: CASSPPGSSYEQYF. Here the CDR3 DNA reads TGTGCCAGCAGTCCTCCTGGGTCATCCTACGAGCAGTACTTC.

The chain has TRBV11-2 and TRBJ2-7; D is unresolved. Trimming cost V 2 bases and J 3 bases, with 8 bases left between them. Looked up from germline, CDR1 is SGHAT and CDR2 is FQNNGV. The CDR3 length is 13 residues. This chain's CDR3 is CASSLRHLYEQYF. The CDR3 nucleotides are TGTGCCAGCAGCTTACGACACCTCTACGAGCAGTACTTC.

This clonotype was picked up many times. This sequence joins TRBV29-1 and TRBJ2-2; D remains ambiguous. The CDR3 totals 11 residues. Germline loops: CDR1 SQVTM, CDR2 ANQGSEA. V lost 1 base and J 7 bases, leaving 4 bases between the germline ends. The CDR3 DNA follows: TGCAGCGTTGAAGCCGTCGGGGAGCTGTTTTTT. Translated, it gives CSVEAVGELFF.

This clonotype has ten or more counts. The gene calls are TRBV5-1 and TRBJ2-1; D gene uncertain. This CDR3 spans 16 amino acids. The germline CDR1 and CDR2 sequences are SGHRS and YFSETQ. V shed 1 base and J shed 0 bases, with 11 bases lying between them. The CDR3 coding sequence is TGCGCCAGCAGCTTGAGTCAGATATCCTCCTACAATGAGCAGTTCTTC. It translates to CASSLSQISSYNEQFF.

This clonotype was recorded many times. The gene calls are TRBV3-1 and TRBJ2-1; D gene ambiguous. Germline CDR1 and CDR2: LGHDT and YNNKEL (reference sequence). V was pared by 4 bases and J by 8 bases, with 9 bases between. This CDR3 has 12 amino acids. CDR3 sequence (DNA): TGTGCCAGCAGCCGAGATAGTGATGAGCAGTTCTTC. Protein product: CASSRDSDEQFF.

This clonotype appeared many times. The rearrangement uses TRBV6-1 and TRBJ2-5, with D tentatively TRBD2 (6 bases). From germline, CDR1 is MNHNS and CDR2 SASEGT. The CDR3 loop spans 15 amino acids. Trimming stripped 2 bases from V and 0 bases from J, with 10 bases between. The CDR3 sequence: CASSELSGDQETQYF. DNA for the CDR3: TGTGCCAGCAGTGAATTGTCGGGGGACCAAGAGACCCAGTACTTC.

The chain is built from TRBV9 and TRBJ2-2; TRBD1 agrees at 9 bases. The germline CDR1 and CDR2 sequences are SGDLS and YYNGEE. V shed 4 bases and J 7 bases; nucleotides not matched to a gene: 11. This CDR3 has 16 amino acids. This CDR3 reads CASSPYDGTGYGELFF. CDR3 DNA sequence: TGTGCCAGCAGCCCTTACGACGGGACAGGGTACGGGGAGCTGTTTTTT. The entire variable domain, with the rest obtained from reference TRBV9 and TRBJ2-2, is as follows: DSGVTQTPKHLITATGQRVTLRCSPRSGDLSVYWYQQSLDQGLQFLIQYYNGEERAKGNILERFSAQQFPDLHSELNLSSLELGDSALYFCASSPYDGTGYGELFFGEGSRLTVL.

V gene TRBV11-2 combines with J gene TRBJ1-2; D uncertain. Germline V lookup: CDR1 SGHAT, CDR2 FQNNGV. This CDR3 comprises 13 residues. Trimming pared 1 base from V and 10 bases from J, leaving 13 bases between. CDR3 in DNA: TGTGCCAGCAGCTTAGTAACGGCCCATTCCTACACCTTC. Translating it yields CASSLVTAHSYTF.